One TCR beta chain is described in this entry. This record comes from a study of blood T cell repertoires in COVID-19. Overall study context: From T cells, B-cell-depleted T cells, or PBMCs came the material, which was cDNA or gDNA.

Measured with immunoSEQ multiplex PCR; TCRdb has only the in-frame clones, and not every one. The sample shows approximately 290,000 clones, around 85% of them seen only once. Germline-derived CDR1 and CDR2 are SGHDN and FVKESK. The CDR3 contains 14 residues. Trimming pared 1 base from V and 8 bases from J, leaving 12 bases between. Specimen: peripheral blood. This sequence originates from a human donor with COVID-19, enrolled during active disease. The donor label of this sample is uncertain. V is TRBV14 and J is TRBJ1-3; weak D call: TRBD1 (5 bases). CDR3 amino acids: CASSQVSTGDTIYF. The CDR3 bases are TGTGCCAGCAGCCAAGTTTCGACGGGGGACACCATATATTTT.